This is a list of T cell receptor beta chains from one sample in a study of cytomegalovirus exposure and HLA in healthy donors. Sequenced by immunoSEQ multiplex PCR; TCRdb stores in-frame clones only, minus some. The sample lists under 150,000 clones, approximately 83% seen once, with 2.5% in the top ten. The sample taken for sequencing was PBMCs. All receptors come from a male donor in good health and CMV-seronegative. The CDR3 runs from the conserved cysteine through the conserved F or W. D genes are given only for firm matches. Part of the rows lack a size; the others show once, few, many or a class for expanded clones.

D,J,size,V,DNA,CDR3
.,TRBJ1-1,.,TRBV7-6,TGTGCCAGCAGCTCCCCAGGATGGACTGAAGCTTTCTTT,CASSSPGWTEAFF
.,TRBJ1-1,.,TRBV9,TGTGCCAGCAGCGTAGATACCGGGGGGAACACTGAAGCTTTCTTT,CASSVDTGGNTEAFF
.,TRBJ2-7,once,TRBV6-5,TGTGCCAGCAGTTACGGGAACGGACAGTACTACGAGCAGTACTTC,CASSYGNGQYYEQYF
TRBD2,TRBJ2-2,few,TRBV7-9,TGTGCCAGCAGCTTCCCCGCCAGACTAGCGGGCACCGGGGAGCTGTTTTTT,CASSFPARLAGTGELFF
TRBD1,TRBJ1-1,.,TRBV6-1,TGTGCCAGCAGTACAGGGACAGCCTTTGAAGCTTTCTTT,CASSTGTAFEAFF
TRBD2,TRBJ2-3,.,TRBV10-1,TGCGCCAGCAGTGAGGCGGGGGGTGATACGCAGTATTTT,CASSEAGGDTQYF
.,TRBJ1-1,.,TRBV27,TGTGCAATGGGGCACGACCATTTAATGAACACTGAAGCTTTCTTT,CAMGHDHLMNTEAFF
TRBD2,TRBJ2-3,.,TRBV5-1,TGCGCCAGCGGAACGTCGGGAGGGCCTCAAGATACGCAGTATTTT,CASGTSGGPQDTQYF
TRBD2,TRBJ2-3,.,TRBV7-9,TGTGCCAGCAGCTTTGGGGGGGTCCTTAGCACAGATACGCAGTATTTT,CASSFGGVLSTDTQYF
.,TRBJ2-7,.,TRBV29-1,TGCAGCGTTGGTTGGGAGGTCTACGAGCAGTACTTC,CSVGWEVYEQYF
.,TRBJ2-7,once,TRBV25-1,TGTGCCAGCAGTCCCCAACTGGGGGGTCGGGGGAACGAGCAGTACTTC,CASSPQLGGRGNEQYF
.,TRBJ2-1,.,TRBV5-4,TGTGCCAGCAGCCGACCGGACGGGGAAAATGAGCAGTTCTTC,CASSRPDGENEQFF
TRBD2,TRBJ2-7,.,TRBV4-2,TGTGCCAGCAGCCCGCGGGGACTACAATCCTACGAGCAGTACTTC,CASSPRGLQSYEQYF
TRBD2,TRBJ2-3,few,TRBV19,TGTGCCAGTAGTCCTAGGGAAGCGGGAGGATATTTTACAGATACGCAGTATTTT,CASSPREAGGYFTDTQYF
.,TRBJ1-2,.,TRBV4-1,TGCGCCAGCAGCCCCATCGGGGGAGGCTACACCTTC,CASSPIGGGYTF
.,TRBJ1-1,.,TRBV7-9,TGTGCCAGCAGGCCCCAGGGAACTGAAGCTTTCTTT,CASRPQGTEAFF
.,TRBJ2-7,.,TRBV27,TGTGCCAGCAGCCGGGACACCTTGGCCGAGCAGTACTTC,CASSRDTLAEQYF
.,TRBJ2-3,.,TRBV4-3,TGCGCCAGCAGCCAAGAGGGCCAGCGGAGACCAGGAGATACGCAGTATTTT,CASSQEGQRRPGDTQYF
.,TRBJ2-3,.,TRBV29-1,TGCAGCGTTGAACCCCGGCAGGGCGTTACAGATACGCAGTATTTT,CSVEPRQGVTDTQYF
TRBD2,TRBJ2-1,.,TRBV27,TGTGCCAGCAGCCTACTAGCGGGAGTCCGGGAGCAGTTCTTC,CASSLLAGVREQFF
TRBD2,TRBJ2-1,.,TRBV6-6,TGTGCCAGCAGTGCCCCTCTAGCGGGAGTGTATGATGAGCAGTTCTTC,CASSAPLAGVYDEQFF
TRBD1,TRBJ2-7,once,TRBV7-9,TGTGCCAGCAGCACGGGACAGGGGCTCGAGCAGTACTTC,CASSTGQGLEQYF
.,TRBJ2-2,.,TRBV2,TGTGCCAGCAGTGAAATCGAGGCCCAGGGCACCGGGGAGCTGTTTTTT,CASSEIEAQGTGELFF
.,TRBJ2-1,.,TRBV5-1,TGCGCCAGCAGCTTAATAGCGGTAAGCTCCTACAATGAGCAGTTCTTC,CASSLIAVSSYNEQFF
.,TRBJ1-2,.,TRBV9,TGTGCCAGCAGCGACGGTTACAGGGAAGACTATGGCTACACCTTC,CASSDGYREDYGYTF
TRBD1,TRBJ2-7,.,TRBV5-1,TGCGCCAGCAGCCGACCGGGACAGGGGCTCTACGAGCAGTACTTC,CASSRPGQGLYEQYF
TRBD2,TRBJ2-1,.,TRBV28,TGTGCCAGCAGTTTTATCCGGGAGGGGTCCTACAATGAGCAGTTCTTC,CASSFIREGSYNEQFF
.,TRBJ2-2,.,TRBV5-4,TGTGCCAGCCCCGTAGCGTGGGAGCTGTTTTTT,CASPVAWELFF